The next 23 T cell receptor beta chains were all read from a single sample in a study of molecular identifiers for immune sequencing clone quantification. TCRdb re-analysed the PCR reads in MiXCR, keeping a single row per CDR3 protein. The data hold 85,000 to 90,000 distinct CDR3 sequences, with about 20% observed a single time. Source material: naive CD8+ T cells from blood, with Jurkat cell RNA spiked in. Indicated subset: FACS-sorted CD8+CD4-CCR7+CD45RA+ naive T cells. The receptors stem from a human donor in good health. Some libraries in this study had Jurkat cell RNA spiked in.

This clonotype was detected many times. The rearrangement uses TRBV9 and TRBJ1-1, with a tentative D call TRBD1 (6 bases). The CDR3 sequence is 14 residues long. Germline V gene sequence: CDR1 SGDLS, CDR2 YYNGEE. V lost 0 bases and J 3 bases, leaving 9 bases between the germline ends. CDR3 nucleotide sequence: TGTGCCAGCAGCGTAGGTCAGGGGTACACTGAAGCTTTCTTT. Residues: CASSVGQGYTEAFF.

This clonotype was observed many times. This chain links TRBV27 with TRBJ2-2, with 13 bases fitting TRBD2. V trimming: 6 bases; J trimming: 6 bases; junction bases outside the gene matches: 4. The CDR3 sequence is 15 residues long. Germline CDR1 MNHEY, CDR2 SMNVEV (reference sequence). The CDR3 loop is CASRIGLAGAGELFF. The DNA for the CDR3 is TGTGCCAGCAGAATAGGACTAGCGGGAGCCGGGGAGCTGTTTTTT.

This clonotype was detected a few times. This may be a read error: a much more frequent sequence differs by one nucleotide. The chain combines TRBV7-9 with TRBJ1-6; D may be TRBD1 (5 bases). There are 14 residues in the CDR3. Germline values: CDR1 SEHNR, CDR2 FQNEAQ (reference sequence). The CDR3: CAGGRAVSNSPLHF. The CDR3 region has the DNA TGTGCTGGGGGTAGAGCAGTGAGTAATTCACCCCTCCACTTT.

This clonotype was found many times. The chain recombines TRBV5-1 with TRBJ1-1; a possible D gene is TRBD1 (6 bases). This CDR3 comprises 14 residues. Germline CDR1 SGHRS, CDR2 YFSETQ. V was clipped by 1 base and J by 5 bases, with 12 bases between them. The CDR3 sequence is CASSLLGAKTEAFF. The CDR3 DNA reads TGCGCCAGCAGCTTGTTGGGGGCTAAGACTGAAGCTTTCTTT.

This clonotype was recorded many times. The chain uses TRBV4-3 and TRBJ1-1; possibly TRBD1 for D (6 bases). The V gene lost 1 base and the J gene lost 7 bases, with 10 bases spanning the gap. Germline V gene lookup returns CDR1 LGHNA and CDR2 YSLEER. The CDR3 has 13 residues. CDR3 residues: CASSQGTAYEAFF. The DNA of the CDR3 is TGCGCCAGCAGCCAAGGGACAGCCTATGAAGCTTTCTTT.

Ten or more counts support this clonotype. CDR3 sequence reads: CASSLGSGRVSGELFF. For the CDR3, the DNA is TGTGCCAGCAGTTTAGGAAGCGGGAGGGTCAGCGGGGAGCTGTTTTTT. The rearrangement joins TRBV28 to TRBJ2-2; 10 bases are shared with TRBD2. CDR3 length: 16 residues. J gave up 7 bases and V 2 bases, and 7 bases lay outside the gene matches. CDR1 and CDR2 (germline): MDHEN, SYDVKM.

This clonotype was detected many times. This chain's CDR3 is CASRGLGEGRTDTQYF. The CDR3 coding sequence is TGTGCCAGCAGAGGCCTGGGGGAGGGCAGGACAGATACGCAGTATTTT. The chain uses TRBV9 and TRBJ2-3; 7 bases map to TRBD2. Trimming cost V 5 bases and J 3 bases; bases outside gene matches: 12. This CDR3 comprises 16 residues. Germline V gene data show CDR1 as SGDLS and CDR2 as YYNGEE. Supplemented by reference TRBV9 and TRBJ2-3, the full variable domain reads DSGVTQTPKHLITATGQRVTLRCSPRSGDLSVYWYQQSLDQGLQFLIQYYNGEERAKGNILERFSAQQFPDLHSELNLSSLELGDSALYFCASRGLGEGRTDTQYFGPGTRLTVL.

This clonotype was recorded at least ten times. The V gene is TRBV6-6, the J gene TRBJ1-4, with a tentative D call TRBD1 (5 bases). CDR1 is MNHNY and CDR2 is SVGAGI in the germline V gene (reference sequence). V was pared by 2 bases and J by 6 bases, with 10 bases between. This CDR3 spans 14 amino acids. The DNA of the CDR3 is TGTGCCAGCAGTTACGTGGGGCGGTATGAAAAACTGTTTTTT. This sequence encodes CASSYVGRYEKLFF.

This rearrangement joins TRBV28 to TRBJ2-3, with 12 bases matching TRBD2. The germline V gene has CDR1 MDHEN and CDR2 SYDVKM. The CDR3 is 17 amino acids. Trimming cost V 5 bases and J 2 bases; bases outside gene matches: 8. Here the CDR3 reads CASSLTLAGGNTDTQYF. DNA of the CDR3: TGTGCCAGCAGTCTTACCCTAGCGGGAGGGAACACAGATACGCAGTATTTT.

This clonotype was seen more than once but under ten times. The J gene is TRBJ1-4, the V gene TRBV14, with D possibly being TRBD1 (6 bases). The CDR3 extends over 16 amino acids. Germline V CDR1 and CDR2: SGHDN, FVKESK. V shed 4 bases and J shed 7 bases, with 19 bases lying between them. CDR3 protein: CASSPLDGGPSEKLFF. CDR3 sequence (DNA): TGTGCCAGCAGCCCCCTTGATGGGGGGCCGAGTGAAAAACTGTTTTTT.

The sample holds many counts of this clonotype. This chain links TRBV4-1 with TRBJ1-5; no clear D. V lost 3 bases to trimming and J lost 0 bases, with 9 bases between them. This CDR3 is 15 amino acids long. From germline, CDR1 is MGHRA and CDR2 YSYEKL. Here the CDR3 reads CASSHTPDSNQPQHF. The CDR3 nucleotides are TGCGCCAGCAGCCACACACCGGATAGCAATCAGCCCCAGCATTTT.

Remarks on this clonotype: The germline gene is not matched at one end of the junction; a read error may be the cause. The V gene is TRBV19, the J gene TRBJ1-3; D uncertain. The length of the CDR3 is 14 residues. Germline V gives CDR1 LNHDA, CDR2 SQIVND (reference sequence). The CDR3 sequence is CASSTNSIGDTIYF. Written as DNA, the CDR3 is TGTGCCAGTAGTACAAATTCGATTGGAGACACCATATATTTT.

This clonotype was recorded many times. In nucleotides, the CDR3 is TGTGCCAGCAGTGAAGAGGGGACAACTAATGAAAAACTGTTTTTT. Protein product: CASSEEGTTNEKLFF. J is TRBJ1-4 and V is TRBV2; a possible D gene is TRBD1 (5 bases). V shed 1 base and J shed 0 bases, with 6 bases lying between them. CDR1 and CDR2 (germline): SNHLY, FYNNEI. This CDR3 has 15 residues.

The table lists this clonotype with many counts. This chain uses TRBV6-6 with TRBJ2-7; D is ambiguous. Between the trimmed V and J ends, which lost 6 bases and 2 bases, there was a span of 14 bases. The V gene's germline CDR1 is MNHNY and CDR2 SVGAGI (reference sequence). The CDR3 length is 14 residues. CDR3 DNA sequence: TGTGCCAGCAGCCCCACCCGGGCCCCCTACGAGCAGTACTTC. Translation: CASSPTRAPYEQYF.

Concerning this clonotype itself: The missing conserved phenylalanine or tryptophan at the end of this CDR3 makes a read error likely. J is TRBJ2-6 and V is TRBV12-3 or TRBV12-4, with D possibly matching TRBD1 (6 bases). CDR3 length: 15 residues. CDR3 sequence (DNA): TGTGCCGGCAGTACCGCAGGGGCCACTTACAACGTCCTGACTCTC. Amino acid sequence: CAGSTAGATYNVLTL.

The sample holds many counts of this clonotype. The CDR3 is CSVLLNTEAFF. The CDR3, as DNA: TGCAGCGTTCTTTTGAACACTGAAGCTTTCTTT. V usage is TRBV29-1 and J usage is TRBJ1-1; no clear D. The germline V and J ends were trimmed by 5 bases and 0 bases, with 4 bases remaining between them. The CDR3 runs to 11 residues. Germline CDR1 is SQVTM and CDR2 is ANQGSEA.

The chain has TRBV19 and TRBJ2-3; the match to TRBD2 covers 7 bases. The ends lost 4 bases at V and 1 base at J; junction bases unmatched: 5. Per the germline V gene, CDR1 is LNHDA and CDR2 is SQIVND (reference sequence). This CDR3 has 15 residues. The CDR3, as DNA: TGTGCCAGTAGTAGCCTAGCGGCCCGCACAGATACGCAGTATTTT. Translated, it gives CASSSLAARTDTQYF.

This clonotype has at least ten counts. This chain joins TRBV12-3 or TRBV12-4 and TRBJ2-3; 11 nucleotides match TRBD2. V gave up 6 bases and J gave up 2 bases; unmatched junction bases: 7. This CDR3 spans 16 amino acids. The CDR3 region has the DNA TGTGCCAGCAGCCCAGGGACTAGCGGAATCACAGATACGCAGTATTTT. This codes for CASSPGTSGITDTQYF.

This clonotype was detected many times. The chain links TRBV12-3 or TRBV12-4 to TRBJ1-1, with D possibly matching TRBD1 (5 bases). V shed 6 bases and J shed 3 bases, with 14 bases lying between them. CDR3 length equals 14 residues. In nucleotides, the CDR3 is TGTGCCAGCAGGCAAGGGGTCCCGGACACTGAAGCTTTCTTT. Encoded protein: CASRQGVPDTEAFF.

This clonotype showed up many times. The rearrangement uses TRBV5-6 and TRBJ2-3; TRBD2 matches at 8 bases. V gave up 4 bases and J gave up 2 bases; unmatched junction bases: 9. This CDR3 contains 16 residues. Germline CDR1 and CDR2: SGHDT and YYEEEE. The CDR3 nucleotides are TGTGCCAGCAGCGAAGGGCCCGGGGGGGCCACAGATACGCAGTATTTT. It translates to CASSEGPGGATDTQYF.

In its sample, this clonotype was seen many times. The CDR3 spells CASSPKGGLGIQYF. In nucleotides, the CDR3 is TGTGCCAGCAGCCCCAAAGGGGGGCTCGGCATTCAGTACTTC. The chain carries TRBV16 and TRBJ2-4; D is tentatively TRBD1 or TRBD2 (6 bases each). The CDR3 runs to 14 residues. CDR1 and CDR2 (germline): KGHSY, FQNENV. V lost 4 bases and J 9 bases, leaving 16 bases between the germline ends.

This clonotype was recorded many times. The V and J genes are TRBV29-1 and TRBJ2-5; D is uncertain. Trimming stripped 3 bases from V and 1 base from J, with 9 bases between. CDR1 and CDR2 from the germline V gene are SQVTM and ANQGSEA. CDR3 length: 13 amino acids. The CDR3 loop reads CSVDLRTQETQYF. The CDR3 DNA is TGCAGCGTTGATCTTAGGACCCAAGAGACCCAGTACTTC.

As concerns this clonotype: A much larger clonotype is one base distant, so this may be a read error. The J gene is TRBJ2-2, the V gene TRBV7-7, with D possibly TRBD2 on 6 matching bases. Germline V gene sequence: CDR1 SSHAT, CDR2 FNYEAQ (reference sequence). This CDR3 contains 11 residues. Here the CDR3 DNA reads TGTGCTAGCAGATCCACCGGGGGGCTGTTTTTT. Its protein product is CASRSTGGLFF.